This T cell receptor beta chain was documented in a study of blood T cells in healthy people across ages. With regard to this clonotype: Its antigen is unknown.

Around 10 milliliters was the volume of peripheral blood drawn from each donor. Isolation per sample recovered at least 6 million PBMCs. A second PCR of about 7 to 12 cycles used a sample-barcoded 5' primer and a J-beta primer mix. Each CDR3 protein is one row after TCRdb ran MiXCR on the 5' RACE reads. Of about 1.6 million distinct CDR3 sequences in the sample, approximately 32% were seen once. Study results and caveats: In older individuals, TCR beta diversity per million T cells was lower, falling roughly linearly with age. Naive T cell percentage strongly correlated with TCR beta diversity.

There are 14 residues in the CDR3. Unmatched junction bases numbered 5, after V lost 5 bases and J lost 2 bases. Per the germline V gene, CDR1 is DFQATT and CDR2 is SNEGSKA (reference sequence). The rearrangement joins TRBV20-1 to TRBJ2-3; 9 nucleotides line up with TRBD1. This clonotype originated in a woman aged 25 to 39 in good health. Sequences were obtained from blood. The CDR3 sequence is CSARRTGVTDTQYF. CDR3 sequence (DNA): TGCAGTGCTCGGCGGACAGGGGTCACAGATACGCAGTATTTT.